The rows below give T cell receptor beta chains drawn from one sample of a study of T cell responses to AZD1222 COVID-19 vaccine. This table comes from immunoSEQ multiplex PCR, and its TCRdb copy is limited to in-frame clones, with some not included. Here the sample spans 150,000 to 160,000 clones, approximately 90% being singletons. The sequenced sample was peripheral blood, obtained on day 0 of AZD1222 vaccination. Source of these receptors: an adult in good health. The CDR3 runs from the conserved cysteine through the conserved F or W. Each record gives: V gene, D gene, clone size, J gene, CDR3 DNA, CDR3 protein. A D gene is named only where the DNA matches it firmly. Some rows have no size entry. The others give once, few or many, or a class for an expanded clone.

V: TRBV28; D: -; size: -; J: TRBJ2-2; DNA: TGTGCCAGCAGTTCGAACACCGGGGAGCTGTTTTTT; CDR3: CASSSNTGELFF
V: TRBV7-8; D: TRBD2; size: -; J: TRBJ2-7; DNA: TGTGCCAGCAGCTTAGTCAAGGGACTAGGCTACGAGCAGTACTTC; CDR3: CASSLVKGLGYEQYF
V: TRBV30; D: -; size: -; J: TRBJ2-5; DNA: TGTGCCTGGACTGGGACGGTAGAGACCCAGTACTTC; CDR3: CAWTGTVETQYF
V: TRBV5-1; D: -; size: -; J: TRBJ2-5; DNA: TGCGCCAGCAGCTTTAGGGACTTCCAAGAGACCCAGTACTTC; CDR3: CASSFRDFQETQYF
V: TRBV27; D: -; size: once; J: TRBJ1-1; DNA: TGTGCCAGCAGTTTTAGGGGAACCGTCACTGAAGCTTTCTTT; CDR3: CASSFRGTVTEAFF
V: TRBV9; D: -; size: -; J: TRBJ2-1; DNA: TGTGCCAGCAGCGTAGAAGGGACAAATTACAATGAGCAGTTCTTC; CDR3: CASSVEGTNYNEQFF
V: TRBV24-1; D: -; size: -; J: TRBJ2-1; DNA: TGTGCCACCAGTGCGGATCTTTGGGGGCGAGGTGAGCAGTTCTTC; CDR3: CATSADLWGRGEQFF
V: TRBV27; D: -; size: -; J: TRBJ1-1; DNA: TGTGCCAGCAGTGAGACAGGATATTTGGACACTGAAGCTTTCTTT; CDR3: CASSETGYLDTEAFF
V: TRBV14; D: -; size: -; J: TRBJ1-6; DNA: TGTGCCAGCAGCGCGGGACTGTGGGGTTCACCCCTCCACTTT; CDR3: CASSAGLWGSPLHF
V: TRBV5-4; D: TRBD2; size: -; J: TRBJ2-1; DNA: TGTGCCAGCAGCTCCGGACTAGCGGTTTACAATGAGCAGTTCTTC; CDR3: CASSSGLAVYNEQFF
V: TRBV18; D: TRBD2; size: -; J: TRBJ2-1; DNA: TGTGCCAGCTCTCGGGGACTAGCGGGAGGGAACAATGAGCAGTTCTTC; CDR3: CASSRGLAGGNNEQFF
V: TRBV4-3; D: TRBD2; size: -; J: TRBJ2-2; DNA: TGCGCCAGCAGCCAAGAGACACCGGGACTAGCTTACACCGGGGAGCTGTTTTTT; CDR3: CASSQETPGLAYTGELFF
V: TRBV30; D: TRBD1; size: -; J: TRBJ1-5; DNA: TGTGCCTGGAGCCTACAGGGGGATCAGCCCCAGCATTTT; CDR3: CAWSLQGDQPQHF
V: TRBV27; D: -; size: -; J: TRBJ2-5; DNA: TGTGCCAGCAGTCCGCTCTACGATCAAGAGACCCAGTACTTC; CDR3: CASSPLYDQETQYF
V: TRBV3-1/TRBV3-2; D: TRBD2; size: once; J: TRBJ2-7; DNA: TGTGCCAGCAGCCAAGTTACTAGCGGGAACTACGAGCAGTACTTC; CDR3: CASSQVTSGNYEQYF
V: TRBV29-1; D: -; size: -; J: TRBJ2-2; DNA: TGCAGCGTTGGGGGGGACAGATCCACCGGGGAGCTGTTTTTT; CDR3: CSVGGDRSTGELFF
V: TRBV20-1; D: -; size: -; J: TRBJ2-1; DNA: TGCAGTGCTAGCCAACCCAATGAGCAGTTCTTC; CDR3: CSASQPNEQFF
V: TRBV25-1; D: -; size: -; J: TRBJ2-1; DNA: TGTGCCAGCAGTGAAACGAAACTAGTTCGCACCTACAATGAGCAGTTCTTC; CDR3: CASSETKLVRTYNEQFF
V: TRBV23-1; D: TRBD1; size: once; J: TRBJ2-1; DNA: TGCGCCGGGAACGGAGGACAGGCATACAATGAGCAGTTCTTC; CDR3: CAGNGGQAYNEQFF
V: TRBV7-9; D: -; size: once; J: TRBJ1-6; DNA: TGTGCCAGCAGCCGACCGGGACTCGGTTCACCCCTCCACTTT; CDR3: CASSRPGLGSPLHF
V: TRBV29-1; D: TRBD2; size: -; J: TRBJ2-2; DNA: TGCAGCGTTTTGACTAGCGGGAGTGAGTCCGGGGAGCTGTTTTTT; CDR3: CSVLTSGSESGELFF
V: TRBV6-2/TRBV6-3; D: TRBD2; size: -; J: TRBJ2-7; DNA: TGTGCCAGCAGTTCACGGGGGGTCCTCTACGAGCAGTACTTC; CDR3: CASSSRGVLYEQYF
V: TRBV19; D: -; size: -; J: TRBJ1-1; DNA: TGTGCCAGTAGCTTGGCCGCCGGGACTGGTCTGAACACTGAAGCTTTCTTT; CDR3: CASSLAAGTGLNTEAFF
V: TRBV14; D: -; size: few; J: TRBJ2-2; DNA: TGTGCCAGCAGCCATAGGGGGAGGATGAACACCGGGGAGCTGTTTTTT; CDR3: CASSHRGRMNTGELFF
V: TRBV4-1; D: -; size: -; J: TRBJ1-1; DNA: TGCGCCAGCAGCCGGGGGGAAGGCACTGAAGCTTTCTTT; CDR3: CASSRGEGTEAFF
V: TRBV5-1; D: TRBD1; size: -; J: TRBJ1-4; DNA: TGCGCCAGCAGCTTCGGGACAGGGGGTGAAAAACTGTTTTTT; CDR3: CASSFGTGGEKLFF
V: TRBV15; D: -; size: -; J: TRBJ2-1; DNA: TGTGCCACCAGCATACAGGGCCACTCCTACAATGAGCAGTTCTTC; CDR3: CATSIQGHSYNEQFF
V: TRBV7-8; D: -; size: -; J: TRBJ2-7; DNA: TGTGCCAGCAGCTTTTCGCAGGGGGGTTACGAGCAGTACTTC; CDR3: CASSFSQGGYEQYF
V: TRBV7-8; D: -; size: -; J: TRBJ2-1; DNA: TGTGCCAGCAGCGTTAGAGAATTGGGTGAGCAGTTCTTC; CDR3: CASSVRELGEQFF
V: TRBV28; D: TRBD2; size: -; J: TRBJ2-2; DNA: TGTGCCAGCAGTTTTCGTAGCGGGAGGAACACCGGGGAGCTGTTTTTT; CDR3: CASSFRSGRNTGELFF
V: TRBV19; D: -; size: -; J: TRBJ1-3; DNA: TGTGCCAGTAGTATCCCTGGAAACACCATATATTTT; CDR3: CASSIPGNTIYF
V: TRBV28; D: -; size: -; J: TRBJ1-2; DNA: TGTGCCAGCACCTGGGGGGCCGGTTATGGCTACACCTTC; CDR3: CASTWGAGYGYTF
V: TRBV7-3; D: TRBD2; size: -; J: TRBJ2-1; DNA: TGTGCCAGCAGCTTACTAGCGGGAGTCAACTACAATGAGCAGTTCTTC; CDR3: CASSLLAGVNYNEQFF
V: TRBV18; D: -; size: -; J: TRBJ2-2; DNA: TGTGCCAGCTCACCACAGGCGGGTTCGAACACCGGGGAGCTGTTTTTT; CDR3: CASSPQAGSNTGELFF
V: TRBV4-3; D: -; size: -; J: TRBJ2-2; DNA: TGCGCCAGCAGCCAAGGCCAATTCGGGGAGCTGTTTTTT; CDR3: CASSQGQFGELFF
V: TRBV9; D: TRBD1; size: once; J: TRBJ1-2; DNA: TGTGCCAGCAGCGACGGGACAGGGGTCGAAGGCTACACCTTC; CDR3: CASSDGTGVEGYTF
V: TRBV6-2/TRBV6-3; D: TRBD1; size: -; J: TRBJ2-7; DNA: TGTGCCAGCAGTGCTCCGGGACAGCGTCCTTACGAGCAGTACTTC; CDR3: CASSAPGQRPYEQYF
V: TRBV12-3/TRBV12-4; D: TRBD2; size: -; J: TRBJ2-7; DNA: TGTGCCAGCAGGAGACTAGCGGGAGAGCAGTACTTC; CDR3: CASRRLAGEQYF
V: TRBV25-1; D: -; size: -; J: TRBJ1-6; DNA: TGTGCCAGCAGTGAATACAGGGTAGACGACTCACCCCTCCACTTT; CDR3: CASSEYRVDDSPLHF
V: TRBV18; D: TRBD1; size: -; J: TRBJ1-1; DNA: TGTGCCAGCTCACCAGATCCAGGGGGACGGGTTGCTGAAGCTTTCTTT; CDR3: CASSPDPGGRVAEAFF